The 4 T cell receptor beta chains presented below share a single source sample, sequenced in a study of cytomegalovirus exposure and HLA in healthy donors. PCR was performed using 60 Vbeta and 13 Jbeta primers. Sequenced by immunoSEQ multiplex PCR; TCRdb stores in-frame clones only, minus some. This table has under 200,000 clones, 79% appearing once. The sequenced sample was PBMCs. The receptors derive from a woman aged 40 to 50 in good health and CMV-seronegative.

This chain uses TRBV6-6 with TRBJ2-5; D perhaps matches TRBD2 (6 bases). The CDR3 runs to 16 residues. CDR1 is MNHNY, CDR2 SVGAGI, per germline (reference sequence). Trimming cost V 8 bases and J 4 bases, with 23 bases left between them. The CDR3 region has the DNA TGTGCCAGCGTGGGACTTTCGGGAAGTCCGCGAGAGACCCAGTACTTC. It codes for CASVGLSGSPRETQYF.

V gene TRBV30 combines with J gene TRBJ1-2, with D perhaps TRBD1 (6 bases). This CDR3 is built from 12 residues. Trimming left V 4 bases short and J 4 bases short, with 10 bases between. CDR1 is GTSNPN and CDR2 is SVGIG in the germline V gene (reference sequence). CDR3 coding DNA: TGTGCCTGGACCCAACAGGGCTATGGCTACACCTTC. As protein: CAWTQQGYGYTF.

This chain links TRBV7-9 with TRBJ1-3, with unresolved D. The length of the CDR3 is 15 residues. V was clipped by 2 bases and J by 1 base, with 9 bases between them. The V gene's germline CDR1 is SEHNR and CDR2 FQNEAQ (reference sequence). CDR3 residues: CASSLSWRSGNTIYF. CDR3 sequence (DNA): TGTGCCAGCAGCTTAAGTTGGAGATCTGGAAACACCATATATTTT.

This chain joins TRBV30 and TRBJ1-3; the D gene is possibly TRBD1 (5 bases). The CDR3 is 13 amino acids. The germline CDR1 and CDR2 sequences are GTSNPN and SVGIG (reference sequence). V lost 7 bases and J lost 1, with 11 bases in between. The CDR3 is CAFETESGNTIYF. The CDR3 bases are TGTGCCTTTGAGACAGAGTCTGGAAACACCATATATTTT.